Listed below are T cell receptor beta chains from one sample, sequenced in a study of early T cells in non-severe SARS-CoV-2 infection. From the 5' RACE reads, TCRdb called clonotypes with MiXCR, one entry per CDR3 protein. The sample has some 55,000 distinct CDR3 sequences; 10% to 15% are singletons. The material sequenced was whole blood. These receptors all stem from an adult who was a healthcare worker with PCR-confirmed SARS-CoV-2 infection or an uninfected control (not recorded which). The CDR3 runs from the conserved cysteine through the conserved F or W. D genes are given only for firm matches. Size is omitted from some rows. Given values are once, few, many or a class for expanded clones.

d_call: TRBD1; j_call: TRBJ1-1; v_call: TRBV18; clone_size: few; cdr3_aa: CASSPTQTGMNTEAFF; cdr3_nt: TGTGCCAGCTCACCCACCCAGACAGGGATGAACACTGAAGCTTTCTTT
d_call: -; j_call: TRBJ1-4; v_call: TRBV5-5; clone_size: few; cdr3_aa: CASSSRGQGTNEKLFF; cdr3_nt: TGTGCCAGCAGCTCTAGGGGCCAGGGGACTAATGAAAAACTGTTTTTT
d_call: -; j_call: TRBJ1-2; v_call: TRBV6-5; clone_size: many; cdr3_aa: CASRYDYGYTF; cdr3_nt: TGTGCCAGCAGATACGACTATGGCTACACCTTC
d_call: -; j_call: TRBJ2-5; v_call: TRBV15; clone_size: many; cdr3_aa: CATSRTNFLLETQYF; cdr3_nt: TGTGCCACCAGCAGGACGAATTTCCTCCTCGAGACCCAGTACTTC
d_call: -; j_call: TRBJ1-2; v_call: TRBV9; clone_size: many; cdr3_aa: CASSELEQILANYGYTF; cdr3_nt: TGTGCCAGCAGCGAGTTGGAACAGATCTTAGCTAACTATGGCTACACCTTC
d_call: TRBD1; j_call: TRBJ1-1; v_call: TRBV20-1; clone_size: few; cdr3_aa: CSADRTGGRTEAFF; cdr3_nt: TGCAGTGCGGACCGAACAGGGGGCCGGACTGAAGCTTTCTTT
d_call: -; j_call: TRBJ1-3; v_call: TRBV18; clone_size: few; cdr3_aa: CASSPSGAGNTIYF; cdr3_nt: TGTGCCAGCTCACCATCCGGGGCTGGAAACACCATATATTTT
d_call: -; j_call: TRBJ1-5; v_call: TRBV12-3/TRBV12-4; clone_size: -; cdr3_aa: CASSLSARQPQHF; cdr3_nt: TGTGCCAGCAGTTTAAGTGCGCGTCAGCCCCAGCATTTT
d_call: TRBD2; j_call: TRBJ2-1; v_call: TRBV12-3/TRBV12-4; clone_size: -; cdr3_aa: CASSFGTSGPNYNEQFF; cdr3_nt: TGTGCCAGCAGCTTCGGGACTAGCGGACCAAACTACAATGAGCAGTTCTTC
d_call: -; j_call: TRBJ2-3; v_call: TRBV18; clone_size: -; cdr3_aa: CASSPTSGGGPGTDTQYF; cdr3_nt: TGTGCCAGCTCACCCACTAGTGGTGGGGGCCCAGGGACAGATACGCAGTATTTT
d_call: -; j_call: TRBJ1-3; v_call: TRBV7-8; clone_size: -; cdr3_aa: CASSLAPDSGNTIYF; cdr3_nt: TGTGCCAGCAGCTTAGCGCCCGACTCTGGAAACACCATATATTTT
d_call: -; j_call: TRBJ2-6; v_call: TRBV20-1; clone_size: -; cdr3_aa: CSARDLPSGANVLTF; cdr3_nt: TGCAGTGCTAGAGATCTTCCCTCTGGGGCCAACGTCCTGACTTTC
d_call: TRBD2; j_call: TRBJ2-1; v_call: TRBV12-3/TRBV12-4; clone_size: few; cdr3_aa: CASSLSASGGNEQFF; cdr3_nt: TGTGCCAGCAGTTTATCGGCTAGCGGGGGCAATGAGCAGTTCTTC
d_call: -; j_call: TRBJ2-7; v_call: TRBV20-1; clone_size: few; cdr3_aa: CSARDVSGYEQYF; cdr3_nt: TGCAGTGCTAGAGATGTCAGCGGCTACGAGCAGTACTTC
d_call: -; j_call: TRBJ1-2; v_call: TRBV10-2; clone_size: many; cdr3_aa: CASRATWEGYTF; cdr3_nt: TGCGCCAGCAGGGCAACTTGGGAAGGCTACACCTTC
d_call: TRBD2; j_call: TRBJ2-1; v_call: TRBV7-3; clone_size: -; cdr3_aa: CASSLVGGRAYNEQFF; cdr3_nt: TGTGCCAGCAGCTTAGTCGGCGGGAGAGCCTACAATGAGCAGTTCTTC
d_call: -; j_call: TRBJ1-2; v_call: TRBV15; clone_size: many; cdr3_aa: CATSRGLVSQGYTF; cdr3_nt: TGTGCCACCAGCCGGGGACTCGTTTCGCAAGGCTACACCTTC
d_call: TRBD2; j_call: TRBJ2-5; v_call: TRBV15; clone_size: few; cdr3_aa: CATSRPSPGGQETQYF; cdr3_nt: TGTGCCACCAGCAGACCTTCTCCGGGGGGGCAAGAGACCCAGTACTTC
d_call: TRBD1; j_call: TRBJ2-5; v_call: TRBV7-3; clone_size: many; cdr3_aa: CASSQRGRETQYF; cdr3_nt: TGTGCCAGCAGCCAGAGGGGGCGAGAGACCCAGTACTTC
d_call: TRBD2; j_call: TRBJ2-3; v_call: TRBV20-1; clone_size: many; cdr3_aa: CSARVWTSGSSGYTQYF; cdr3_nt: TGCAGTGCTAGAGTATGGACTAGCGGGAGTTCGGGGTATACGCAGTATTTT
d_call: -; j_call: TRBJ1-2; v_call: TRBV7-2; clone_size: -; cdr3_aa: CASSRESGPRYGYTF; cdr3_nt: TGTGCCAGCAGCCGCGAGAGCGGGCCACGCTATGGCTACACCTTC
d_call: -; j_call: TRBJ1-4; v_call: TRBV11-3; clone_size: many; cdr3_aa: CASSLDTEKLFF; cdr3_nt: TGTGCCAGCAGCTTAGATACGGAAAAACTGTTTTTT
d_call: -; j_call: TRBJ2-7; v_call: TRBV7-6; clone_size: many; cdr3_aa: CASSLGSTGTYEQYF; cdr3_nt: TGTGCCAGCAGCTTAGGCTCCACCGGCACCTACGAGCAGTACTTC
d_call: -; j_call: TRBJ2-1; v_call: TRBV6-5; clone_size: many; cdr3_aa: CASSLLRGGITDEQFF; cdr3_nt: TGTGCCAGCAGTCTCTTGCGGGGTGGAATAACTGATGAGCAGTTCTTC
d_call: -; j_call: TRBJ2-4; v_call: TRBV11-2; clone_size: -; cdr3_aa: CASSPRRGTEAKNIQYF; cdr3_nt: TGTGCCAGCAGCCCCCGTCGTGGAACAGAGGCCAAAAACATTCAGTACTTC
d_call: TRBD2; j_call: TRBJ2-1; v_call: TRBV5-1; clone_size: many; cdr3_aa: CASSLRGQGTSGSYNEQFF; cdr3_nt: TGCGCCAGCAGCTTGCGAGGACAGGGGACTAGCGGGAGTTACAATGAGCAGTTCTTC
d_call: -; j_call: TRBJ1-1; v_call: TRBV18; clone_size: many; cdr3_aa: CASSLRVENTEAFF; cdr3_nt: TGTGCCAGCTCGCTTAGGGTGGAGAACACTGAAGCTTTCTTT
d_call: -; j_call: TRBJ2-7; v_call: TRBV11-3; clone_size: -; cdr3_aa: CASSQRTPMGHEQYF; cdr3_nt: TGTGCCAGCAGCCAACGGACACCCATGGGGCACGAGCAGTACTTC
d_call: -; j_call: TRBJ1-1; v_call: TRBV11-2; clone_size: -; cdr3_aa: CASSRDSRSWNTEAFF; cdr3_nt: TGTGCCAGCAGCCGGGACTCCAGGAGTTGGAACACTGAAGCTTTCTTT
d_call: -; j_call: TRBJ2-3; v_call: TRBV6-1; clone_size: many; cdr3_aa: CASSESPASPTQYF; cdr3_nt: TGTGCCAGCAGTGAAAGTCCGGCTTCTCCCACGCAGTATTTT
d_call: -; j_call: TRBJ2-7; v_call: TRBV18; clone_size: many; cdr3_aa: CASSLTGTPPYEQYF; cdr3_nt: TGTGCCAGCTCACTTACCGGGACACCTCCCTACGAGCAGTACTTC
d_call: TRBD1; j_call: TRBJ2-7; v_call: TRBV14; clone_size: few; cdr3_aa: CASSQVRTGSYEQYF; cdr3_nt: TGTGCCAGCAGCCAGGTCCGGACAGGGTCCTACGAGCAGTACTTC
d_call: -; j_call: TRBJ2-5; v_call: TRBV7-8; clone_size: few; cdr3_aa: CASSFGVDQETQYF; cdr3_nt: TGTGCCAGCAGCTTCGGGGTCGACCAAGAGACCCAGTACTTC
d_call: -; j_call: TRBJ1-1; v_call: TRBV2; clone_size: many; cdr3_aa: CASYHKGIAEAFF; cdr3_nt: TGTGCCAGCTACCATAAGGGGATCGCTGAAGCTTTCTTT
d_call: -; j_call: TRBJ1-3; v_call: TRBV19; clone_size: -; cdr3_aa: CASSIEWGRISGNTIYF; cdr3_nt: TGTGCCAGTAGTATTGAGTGGGGACGGATCTCTGGAAACACCATATATTTT
d_call: -; j_call: TRBJ1-1; v_call: TRBV29-1; clone_size: many; cdr3_aa: CSVRRVFEIFF; cdr3_nt: TGCAGCGTTAGGAGGGTTTTCGAGATTTTCTTT
d_call: -; j_call: TRBJ1-3; v_call: TRBV6-2/TRBV6-3; clone_size: few; cdr3_aa: CASQGGNTIYF; cdr3_nt: TGTGCCAGCCAGGGTGGAAACACCATATATTTT
d_call: -; j_call: TRBJ2-3; v_call: TRBV14; clone_size: few; cdr3_aa: CASSQDLRADTQYF; cdr3_nt: TGTGCCAGCAGCCAAGATCTTAGGGCAGATACGCAGTATTTT
d_call: -; j_call: TRBJ2-5; v_call: TRBV29-1; clone_size: few; cdr3_aa: CSVLEGEETQYF; cdr3_nt: TGCAGCGTTCTGGAGGGGGAAGAGACCCAGTACTTC
d_call: -; j_call: TRBJ1-2; v_call: TRBV7-9; clone_size: many; cdr3_aa: CASSPSGSQGGYTF; cdr3_nt: TGTGCCAGCAGCCCTTCAGGTTCCCAAGGTGGCTACACCTTC
d_call: -; j_call: TRBJ1-3; v_call: TRBV11-2; clone_size: -; cdr3_aa: CASSPQVMGNTIYF; cdr3_nt: TGTGCCAGCAGCCCACAGGTTATGGGAAACACCATATATTTT
d_call: -; j_call: TRBJ1-3; v_call: TRBV11-2; clone_size: many; cdr3_aa: CASSSNKAGNTIYF; cdr3_nt: TGTGCCAGCAGCTCCAATAAGGCTGGAAACACCATATATTTT
d_call: -; j_call: TRBJ1-5; v_call: TRBV18; clone_size: -; cdr3_aa: CASSLTNQPQHF; cdr3_nt: TGTGCCAGCTCACTCACGAATCAGCCCCAGCATTTT
d_call: -; j_call: TRBJ1-5; v_call: TRBV27; clone_size: many; cdr3_aa: CASSRRKDGYSNQPQHF; cdr3_nt: TGTGCCAGCAGCCGGCGGAAAGACGGGTATAGCAATCAGCCCCAGCATTTT
d_call: TRBD2; j_call: TRBJ2-1; v_call: TRBV12-3/TRBV12-4; clone_size: many; cdr3_aa: CASRRGESYNEQFF; cdr3_nt: TGTGCCAGCAGGCGGGGGGAATCCTACAATGAGCAGTTCTTC
d_call: -; j_call: TRBJ2-3; v_call: TRBV7-3; clone_size: many; cdr3_aa: CASSLRGGDTQYF; cdr3_nt: TGTGCCAGCAGCTTACGGGGCGGGGATACGCAGTATTTT